Listed here are 13 T cell receptor beta chains from one sample, sequenced in a study of blood T cell repertoires in COVID-19. Sequenced by immunoSEQ multiplex PCR; TCRdb stores in-frame clones only, minus some. The sample shows 300,000 to 350,000 clones, approximately 88% of them seen only once. The sample consisted of PBMCs or T cells enriched from blood (not recorded which). Receptors originate from a man under 40 who had recovered from COVID-19.

The chain combines TRBV27 with TRBJ1-1; D perhaps matches TRBD1 (6 bases). Between the trimmed V and J ends, which lost 1 base and 0 bases, there was a span of 9 bases. The CDR3 totals 15 residues. The germline CDR1 and CDR2 sequences are MNHEY and SMNVEV (reference sequence). The DNA for the CDR3 is TGTGCCAGCAGTTTATGGGGACAATTGAACACTGAAGCTTTCTTT. Translation: CASSLWGQLNTEAFF.

The chain links TRBV7-9 to TRBJ1-1; 9 bases fit TRBD1. The germline V gene has CDR1 SEHNR and CDR2 FQNEAQ (reference sequence). This CDR3 is 15 amino acids long. The ends lost 5 bases at V and 6 bases at J; junction bases unmatched: 10. The CDR3, as DNA: TGTGCCAGCAGCCTGGCCGGACAGGGGTTATCTGAAGCTTTCTTT. This translates into CASSLAGQGLSEAFF.

The chain is built from TRBV27 and TRBJ2-3, with 10 bases that match TRBD2. The CDR3 is 15 residues long. Germline loops: CDR1 MNHEY, CDR2 SMNVEV (reference sequence). V gave up 6 bases and J gave up 1 base; unmatched junction bases: 4. CDR3 nucleotides: TGTGCCAGCAGATTACTAGCGGGACGCACAGATACGCAGTATTTT. Residues: CASRLLAGRTDTQYF.

This chain links TRBV28 with TRBJ2-3; 13 bases map to TRBD2. The CDR3 contains 15 residues. J gave up 7 bases and V 6 bases, and 7 bases lay outside the gene matches. Germline lookup yields CDR1 MDHEN and CDR2 SYDVKM. The CDR3 is CASRRLAGGRNTQYF. The CDR3 bases are TGTGCCAGCAGACGACTAGCGGGGGGACGCAATACGCAGTATTTT.

The chain has TRBV25-1 and TRBJ1-3, with no clear D. The germline V and J ends were trimmed by 2 bases and 0 bases, with 8 bases remaining between them. The CDR3 contains 15 residues. Germline loops: CDR1 MGHDK, CDR2 SYGVNS. The CDR3 sequence is CASSEIAFSGNTIYF. The CDR3 region has the DNA TGTGCCAGCAGTGAAATAGCTTTCTCTGGAAACACCATATATTTT.

The rearrangement uses TRBV12-3 or TRBV12-4 and TRBJ1-1; D not certain. The V end was cut by 8 bases, the J end by 5 bases, with 15 bases between. The CDR3 spans 13 residues. CDR3 coding DNA: TGTGCCAGCCGAGGACGGCGCGGGACTGAAGCTTTCTTT. This encodes CASRGRRGTEAFF.

CDR3 in DNA: TGTGCCAGCAGCATCTATAGCGGGGCCAATGAGCAGTTCTTC. Its protein product is CASSIYSGANEQFF. V and J are TRBV6-5 and TRBJ2-1; 8 bases are shared with TRBD2. Trimming removed 6 bases from V and 6 bases from J; junction bases left unmatched: 7. Germline V CDR1 and CDR2: MNHEY, SVGAGI. The CDR3 spans 14 residues.

This chain connects TRBV5-1 to TRBJ1-1; 7 bases are shared with TRBD1. The CDR3 covers 17 residues. J gave up 8 bases and V 0 bases, and 16 bases lay outside the gene matches. The V gene's germline CDR1 is SGHRS and CDR2 YFSETQ. This chain's CDR3 is CASSLALSTGRFWEAFF. The DNA for the CDR3 is TGCGCCAGCAGCTTGGCCTTGTCGACAGGGCGGTTCTGGGAAGCTTTCTTT.

The V and J genes are TRBV27 and TRBJ2-7, with 10 bases aligning to TRBD1. The CDR3 totals 15 residues. Looked up from germline, CDR1 is MNHEY and CDR2 is SMNVEV (reference sequence). After removal of 7 bases from V and 2 bases from J, the junction contained 8 bases not matched to a gene. Here the CDR3 reads CASNEGGTGAYEQYF. Written as DNA, the CDR3 is TGTGCCAGCAATGAAGGGGGGACAGGGGCCTACGAGCAGTACTTC.

The gene calls are TRBV29-1 and TRBJ1-1; D gene unclear. The CDR3 extends over 10 amino acids. V lost 5 bases and J 8 bases, leaving 9 bases between the germline ends. The V gene's germline CDR1 is SQVTM and CDR2 ANQGSEA. The CDR3 DNA reads TGCAGCGTTCTGGAGTCAGAAGCTTTCTTT. It codes for CSVLESEAFF.

V is TRBV2 and J is TRBJ1-6; TRBD1 matches 8 bases. This CDR3 has 15 amino acids. Germline V gene sequence: CDR1 SNHLY, CDR2 FYNNEI. The V gene end was trimmed by 2 bases and the J gene end by 6 bases; junction bases not matched to a gene: 3. The DNA for the CDR3 is TGTGCCAGCAGTGAAATTACAGGGGGTAATTCACCCCTCCACTTT. This codes for CASSEITGGNSPLHF.

The chain carries TRBV2 and TRBJ1-5; D might be TRBD1 (5 bases). The CDR3 is 12 amino acids. Trimming pared 4 bases from V and 11 bases from J, leaving 12 bases between. Germline-derived CDR1 and CDR2 are SNHLY and FYNNEI. CDR3 sequence: CASSVHPGSQHF. The CDR3 nucleotides are TGTGCCAGCAGTGTTCACCCAGGGTCCCAGCATTTT.

V gene TRBV6-5 combines with J gene TRBJ1-6; D possibly corresponds to TRBD1 (6 bases). V was trimmed by 6 bases and J by 3 bases, leaving 12 bases between them. The CDR3 is 15 amino acids. Germline V lookup: CDR1 MNHEY, CDR2 SVGAGI. The CDR3 loop is CASSSQGLYNSPLHF. The CDR3 coding sequence is TGTGCCAGCAGCTCACAGGGTCTCTATAATTCACCCCTCCACTTT.